The rows below give T cell receptor beta chains drawn from one sample of a study of shared clonotypes between healthy human individuals. Method: immunoSEQ multiplex PCR; TCRdb's copy keeps in-frame clones and lacks some. This sample carries roughly 2.2 million clones, 90% to 95% of them seen once, and the ten largest clones take about 0.39%. Sequenced input: naive CD4+ T cells from PBMCs. Every receptor here comes from a young man in good health. Some clones in this sample may be carry-over from other donors' samples. Each CDR3 is given with its conserved first and last residue. A row's size may be missing; if present it is once, few, many or a size class.

abundance: NA; v_gene: TRBV5-1; j_gene: TRBJ2-7; CDR3aa: CASSLARGGGSAYEQYF
abundance: NA; v_gene: TRBV11-2; j_gene: TRBJ2-1; CDR3aa: CASSLVGLAGGPGNEQFF
abundance: once; v_gene: TRBV28; j_gene: TRBJ2-2; CDR3aa: CASRRNTGELFF
abundance: NA; v_gene: TRBV28; j_gene: TRBJ2-1; CDR3aa: CASSSGLYNEQFF
abundance: once; v_gene: TRBV6-6; j_gene: TRBJ1-5; CDR3aa: CASSYQGATGPQHF
abundance: NA; v_gene: TRBV7-6; j_gene: TRBJ1-1; CDR3aa: CASSLAGQPGTEAFF
abundance: NA; v_gene: TRBV30; j_gene: TRBJ2-5; CDR3aa: CAWGDRVATQYF
abundance: NA; v_gene: TRBV28; j_gene: TRBJ1-6; CDR3aa: CAIGRGTNNSPLHF
abundance: NA; v_gene: TRBV28; j_gene: TRBJ2-7; CDR3aa: CASSPTDYKNEQYF
abundance: NA; v_gene: TRBV6-1; j_gene: TRBJ1-1; CDR3aa: CASSLRTLNTEAFF
abundance: NA; v_gene: TRBV7-9; j_gene: TRBJ1-5; CDR3aa: CASSHREINQPQHF
abundance: NA; v_gene: TRBV23-1; j_gene: TRBJ1-2; CDR3aa: CASSQPKARFTTDYGYTF
abundance: once; v_gene: TRBV18; j_gene: TRBJ1-2; CDR3aa: CASSPDREYYGYTF
abundance: NA; v_gene: TRBV14; j_gene: TRBJ2-5; CDR3aa: CASSLLGQGVSETQYF
abundance: NA; v_gene: TRBV5-4; j_gene: TRBJ2-3; CDR3aa: CASSPQETSTDTQYF
abundance: NA; v_gene: TRBV18; j_gene: TRBJ2-7; CDR3aa: CASSAGQGSYEQYF
abundance: NA; v_gene: TRBV19; j_gene: TRBJ1-2; CDR3aa: CASCVAGGYGYTF
abundance: NA; v_gene: TRBV29-1; j_gene: TRBJ2-3; CDR3aa: CSVGDLGTQYF
abundance: NA; v_gene: TRBV5-6; j_gene: TRBJ2-5; CDR3aa: CASSLTGGETQYF
abundance: NA; v_gene: TRBV28; j_gene: TRBJ2-7; CDR3aa: CASRVGLLYEQYF